This is a list of T cell receptor beta chains from one sample in a study of breast tumors, draining lymph nodes, adjacent tissues. Each CDR3 protein is one row after TCRdb ran MiXCR on the multiplex PCR reads. The sample yields some 230,000 distinct CDR3 sequences, less than 35% seen once. Sequencing was carried out using axillary lymph node tissue. The receptor source for this set is a female donor with breast cancer. Some clones in this sample may be carry-over from other donors' samples. Both conserved end residues are part of each CDR3. The order of the fields is CDR3 DNA, CDR3 protein, D gene, J gene, V gene, clone size. The D gene is left open where the match is weak. Clone size, where shown, is once, few, many, or a class for clones that have expanded.

CDR3nt: TGTGCCAGCAGCCCCAGGGGGGAGGAAAAACTGTTTTTT
CDR3aa: CASSPRGEEKLFF
d_gene: TRBD1
j_gene: TRBJ1-4
v_gene: TRBV7-9
abundance: NA

CDR3nt: TGTGCCAGCAGCCCTAAAGTATTCCCCTACGAGCAGTACTTC
CDR3aa: CASSPKVFPYEQYF
d_gene: NA
j_gene: TRBJ2-7
v_gene: TRBV5-5
abundance: many

CDR3nt: TGCAGTGCTAAACAGGGGGACAATTCACCCCTCCACTTT
CDR3aa: CSAKQGDNSPLHF
d_gene: TRBD1
j_gene: TRBJ1-6
v_gene: TRBV20-1
abundance: NA

CDR3nt: TGTGCCAGCAGCCCCTCCGGGACAGGCTCGTTGCAGTACTTC
CDR3aa: CASSPSGTGSLQYF
d_gene: TRBD1
j_gene: TRBJ2-7
v_gene: TRBV5-5
abundance: NA

CDR3nt: TGTGCCAGCTCGGGACAGGTTGACTTCTATAATTCACCCCTCCACTTT
CDR3aa: CASSGQVDFYNSPLHF
d_gene: TRBD1
j_gene: TRBJ1-6
v_gene: TRBV18
abundance: few

CDR3nt: TGTGCCAGCAGCCCCAGACAGGGGGCCCATCTCTCTGGGGCCAACGTCCTGACTTTC
CDR3aa: CASSPRQGAHLSGANVLTF
d_gene: TRBD1
j_gene: TRBJ2-6
v_gene: TRBV11-2
abundance: NA

CDR3nt: TGTGCCAGCAGTTGGGGAGGGGAAAAACTGTTTTTT
CDR3aa: CASSWGGEKLFF
d_gene: NA
j_gene: TRBJ1-4
v_gene: TRBV12-3/TRBV12-4
abundance: NA

CDR3nt: TGTGCCAGCAGCCCCCGGACTAGCGCGGTGGAGACCCAGTACTTC
CDR3aa: CASSPRTSAVETQYF
d_gene: TRBD2
j_gene: TRBJ2-5
v_gene: TRBV9
abundance: many

CDR3nt: TGTGCCAGTACCGATGGAGGGGGCGCGGGTCAGCCCCAGCATTTT
CDR3aa: CASTDGGGAGQPQHF
d_gene: TRBD1
j_gene: TRBJ1-5
v_gene: TRBV19
abundance: many

CDR3nt: TGTGCCAGCAGGGGCCGGGGGCCTAATGAAAAACTGTTTTTT
CDR3aa: CASRGRGPNEKLFF
d_gene: NA
j_gene: TRBJ1-4
v_gene: TRBV6-6
abundance: few

CDR3nt: TGTGCCTCAGCGAGGGACCTGGACCTTTACGAGCAGTACTTC
CDR3aa: CASARDLDLYEQYF
d_gene: NA
j_gene: TRBJ2-7
v_gene: TRBV6-1
abundance: few

CDR3nt: TGTGCCAGCAGCTCATTAGGGGATACGCAGTATTTT
CDR3aa: CASSSLGDTQYF
d_gene: NA
j_gene: TRBJ2-3
v_gene: TRBV11-2
abundance: NA

CDR3nt: TGTGCCAGCTCACGAGGGAGGACAGGGATAGAGACCCAGTACTTC
CDR3aa: CASSRGRTGIETQYF
d_gene: TRBD1
j_gene: TRBJ2-5
v_gene: TRBV18
abundance: many

CDR3nt: TGCAGTGCGAGGATGGGCCCAGAAGGTTCACCCCTCCACTTT
CDR3aa: CSARMGPEGSPLHF
d_gene: NA
j_gene: TRBJ1-6
v_gene: TRBV20-1
abundance: NA

CDR3nt: TGTGCCAGCAGTTCCCGGACAGGAAATCAGCCCCAGCATTTT
CDR3aa: CASSSRTGNQPQHF
d_gene: TRBD1
j_gene: TRBJ1-5
v_gene: TRBV27
abundance: NA

CDR3nt: TGTGCCAGCAGTTTTAGTCCCGGAAGGACAGTTTCAGTTTTTTCCCTCCACTTT
CDR3aa: CASSFSPGRTVSVFSLHF
d_gene: NA
j_gene: TRBJ1-6
v_gene: TRBV12-3/TRBV12-4
abundance: many

CDR3nt: TGCAGCGTTGATGGGTCTCCGGGACAGGGCTACACCGGGGAGCTGTTTTTT
CDR3aa: CSVDGSPGQGYTGELFF
d_gene: TRBD1
j_gene: TRBJ2-2
v_gene: TRBV29-1
abundance: many

CDR3nt: TGTGCCAGCAGTGCCCAGGAGTCACCAGGCGGGGCCCGGCATTTT
CDR3aa: CASSAQESPGGARHF
d_gene: NA
j_gene: TRBJ1-5
v_gene: TRBV2
abundance: NA

CDR3nt: TGTGCCAGTAGTATTGGTCGAATTGGGCGGGGCACCGGGGAGCTGTTTTTT
CDR3aa: CASSIGRIGRGTGELFF
d_gene: NA
j_gene: TRBJ2-2
v_gene: TRBV19
abundance: few

CDR3nt: TGCAGCGTTGGCCTCCATGCGAGGACAGGGGAGGAACCTCTCTTT
CDR3aa: CSVGLHARTGEEPLF
d_gene: TRBD1
j_gene: TRBJ1-1
v_gene: TRBV29-1
abundance: many

CDR3nt: TGTGCCAGTAGTCGACAGGCGGCAGCTCAGCCCCAGCATTTT
CDR3aa: CASSRQAAAQPQHF
d_gene: NA
j_gene: TRBJ1-5
v_gene: TRBV19
abundance: many

CDR3nt: TGTGCCAGCAGCCCCGGGACTAGCGGAAAGGCAGGCGGGGAGCTGTTTTTT
CDR3aa: CASSPGTSGKAGGELFF
d_gene: TRBD2
j_gene: TRBJ2-2
v_gene: TRBV14
abundance: NA

CDR3nt: TGTGCCAGCAGCTTAGTTCTTGGTGGTCTTAACTACGAGCAGTACTTC
CDR3aa: CASSLVLGGLNYEQYF
d_gene: NA
j_gene: TRBJ2-7
v_gene: TRBV7-9
abundance: many

CDR3nt: TGCAGTTCGAAGAAACCCTACCAAGAGACCCAGTACTTC
CDR3aa: CSSKKPYQETQYF
d_gene: NA
j_gene: TRBJ2-5
v_gene: TRBV20-1
abundance: many

CDR3nt: TGTGCCAGCAGTTCACGGGACATCCAAGAGACCCAGTACTTC
CDR3aa: CASSSRDIQETQYF
d_gene: NA
j_gene: TRBJ2-5
v_gene: TRBV27
abundance: few

CDR3nt: TGTGCCAGCAGCCTCGGAAACACCATATATTTT
CDR3aa: CASSLGNTIYF
d_gene: NA
j_gene: TRBJ1-3
v_gene: TRBV6-6
abundance: many

CDR3nt: TGCAGCGTTCAGCGTAGCGGGAACTCCGGGGAGCTGTTTTTT
CDR3aa: CSVQRSGNSGELFF
d_gene: TRBD2
j_gene: TRBJ2-2
v_gene: TRBV29-1
abundance: many

CDR3nt: TGTGCCATCAGTGATACGACTAGCGGGAGAGAGACCCAGTACTTC
CDR3aa: CAISDTTSGRETQYF
d_gene: TRBD2
j_gene: TRBJ2-5
v_gene: TRBV10-3
abundance: many

CDR3nt: TGTGCCACCAGGACGCACGGGGTAGCGGAGCGACCCAGCTCCTACAATGAGCAGTTCTTC
CDR3aa: CATRTHGVAERPSSYNEQFF
d_gene: NA
j_gene: TRBJ2-1
v_gene: TRBV15
abundance: many

CDR3nt: TGTGCCAGCAGCGTAGGTGTGAGCACAGATACGCAGTATTTT
CDR3aa: CASSVGVSTDTQYF
d_gene: NA
j_gene: TRBJ2-3
v_gene: TRBV9
abundance: many

CDR3nt: TGTGCCAGCAGTTTGGATCTGGGCAGGCAAGAGACCCAGTACTTC
CDR3aa: CASSLDLGRQETQYF
d_gene: NA
j_gene: TRBJ2-5
v_gene: TRBV12-3/TRBV12-4
abundance: NA

CDR3nt: TGTGCCAGTAGTATATACCAGCGCTATAGCAATCAGCCCCAGCATTTT
CDR3aa: CASSIYQRYSNQPQHF
d_gene: NA
j_gene: TRBJ1-5
v_gene: TRBV19
abundance: many

CDR3nt: TGTGCCAGCAGTCATGACCTAGTCAAGGGGGGCTACACCTTC
CDR3aa: CASSHDLVKGGYTF
d_gene: NA
j_gene: TRBJ1-2
v_gene: TRBV6-5
abundance: NA

CDR3nt: TGTGCCAGCAGCTTAGCGCAATCTACGCGAGCGGGGGGGGGAGAGACCCAGTACTTC
CDR3aa: CASSLAQSTRAGGGETQYF
d_gene: TRBD2
j_gene: TRBJ2-5
v_gene: TRBV7-2
abundance: few

CDR3nt: TGTGCCAGCAGTTTACAGACTTCCTACGAGCAGTACTTC
CDR3aa: CASSLQTSYEQYF
d_gene: NA
j_gene: TRBJ2-7
v_gene: TRBV6-6
abundance: NA

CDR3nt: TGTGCCAGCATCCTATTCTCCTACGAGCAGTACTTC
CDR3aa: CASILFSYEQYF
d_gene: NA
j_gene: TRBJ2-7
v_gene: TRBV6-1
abundance: many

CDR3nt: TGTGCCAGCAGCTTAGAAGGAAGACGGGACAGCCGCCGATACTTC
CDR3aa: CASSLEGRRDSRRYF
d_gene: TRBD1
j_gene: TRBJ2-5
v_gene: TRBV11-3
abundance: NA

CDR3nt: TGTGCCACCAGTGATTTGTACAGTCGTTATGGCTACACCTTC
CDR3aa: CATSDLYSRYGYTF
d_gene: NA
j_gene: TRBJ1-2
v_gene: TRBV24-1
abundance: many

CDR3nt: TGCAGTGCTCCCCTCCCCGGCGTTTCCTTCGCCAAAAACATTCAGTACTTC
CDR3aa: CSAPLPGVSFAKNIQYF
d_gene: NA
j_gene: TRBJ2-4
v_gene: TRBV20-1
abundance: NA

CDR3nt: TGTGCCAGCAGCTTAGCCGGGGGGGCAGATACGCAGTATTTT
CDR3aa: CASSLAGGADTQYF
d_gene: TRBD2
j_gene: TRBJ2-3
v_gene: TRBV7-2
abundance: NA

CDR3nt: TGCGCCAGCAGCGGAAGCGAACTCTATGGCTACACCTTC
CDR3aa: CASSGSELYGYTF
d_gene: NA
j_gene: TRBJ1-2
v_gene: TRBV5-1
abundance: many

CDR3nt: TGTGCCAGCAGCCAGGGATCCTTGAGCTCTGGGGCCAACGTCCTGACTTTC
CDR3aa: CASSQGSLSSGANVLTF
d_gene: NA
j_gene: TRBJ2-6
v_gene: TRBV7-9
abundance: NA

CDR3nt: TGTGCCAGCAGCCCCCGAGGGGGGACAGGGAGTGCTGGCTACACCTTC
CDR3aa: CASSPRGGTGSAGYTF
d_gene: TRBD1
j_gene: TRBJ1-2
v_gene: TRBV7-2
abundance: many

CDR3nt: TGTGCCAGCAGCATGACAGGGGAGCCCCAGCATTTT
CDR3aa: CASSMTGEPQHF
d_gene: TRBD1
j_gene: TRBJ1-5
v_gene: TRBV7-9
abundance: NA

CDR3nt: TGTGCTAGCAGCTTACATCAAAATTCACCCCTCCACTTT
CDR3aa: CASSLHQNSPLHF
d_gene: NA
j_gene: TRBJ1-6
v_gene: TRBV7-9
abundance: NA

CDR3nt: TGTGCCAGCAGCCGGCCCCGGGACGGGGGCCTCAGTACGCAGTATTTT
CDR3aa: CASSRPRDGGLSTQYF
d_gene: NA
j_gene: TRBJ2-3
v_gene: TRBV5-4
abundance: NA

CDR3nt: TGTGCCAGCAGCTACCGACTAGCGGGAGCAGATACGCAGTATTTT
CDR3aa: CASSYRLAGADTQYF
d_gene: TRBD2
j_gene: TRBJ2-3
v_gene: TRBV13
abundance: many

CDR3nt: TGTGCCAGCAGCCCAGCAGAGACAGGGGCCTATGGCTACACCTTC
CDR3aa: CASSPAETGAYGYTF
d_gene: TRBD1
j_gene: TRBJ1-2
v_gene: TRBV7-8
abundance: many

CDR3nt: TGTGCCAGCAGTGCACAGGGTCAAGCGGGGCAGCCCCAGCATTTT
CDR3aa: CASSAQGQAGQPQHF
d_gene: NA
j_gene: TRBJ1-5
v_gene: TRBV2
abundance: many

CDR3nt: TGTGCCAGCAGCTTGGGCAGGGGGTTCTTC
CDR3aa: CASSLGRGFF
d_gene: NA
j_gene: TRBJ2-1
v_gene: TRBV11-2
abundance: NA

CDR3nt: TGCAGTGCGCATCGGGACAGGGGGGATTCGGAGACCCAGTACTTC
CDR3aa: CSAHRDRGDSETQYF
d_gene: TRBD1
j_gene: TRBJ2-5
v_gene: TRBV20-1
abundance: NA

CDR3nt: TGTGCCAGCAATCGACTCACAGGGCCTCGTGAGAACACCTTC
CDR3aa: CASNRLTGPRENTF
d_gene: NA
j_gene: TRBJ1-2
v_gene: TRBV2
abundance: NA

CDR3nt: TGCGCCAGCAGGCGGGACAGCTCCTACGACCAGTACTTC
CDR3aa: CASRRDSSYDQYF
d_gene: NA
j_gene: TRBJ2-7
v_gene: TRBV5-1
abundance: NA

CDR3nt: TGCAGCGTTAGGACTAGCGGAGGTAGCACAGATACGCAGTATTTT
CDR3aa: CSVRTSGGSTDTQYF
d_gene: TRBD2
j_gene: TRBJ2-3
v_gene: TRBV29-1
abundance: many